This T cell receptor beta chain originates from a study of cytomegalovirus exposure and HLA in healthy donors. Comment on this clone: Its antigen is unidentified.

A multiplex PCR was run with 60 Vbeta primers and 13 Jbeta primers. Assay: immunoSEQ multiplex PCR; the TCRdb copy retains only in-frame clones and omits some. Found here are approximately 160,000 clones, just under 85% of them singletons; the top ten hold under 5%. Whole-study findings and limits: TCR beta sequences reportedly predicted the HLA-A and HLA-B alleles of most subjects accurately. The study carried out a later analysis of TCR beta sequences. It associated roughly 17,000 of them with specific HLA alleles at a false discovery rate of 0.05.

The CDR3 covers 14 residues. Trimming cost V 5 bases and J 2 bases, with 13 bases left between them. Germline CDR1 is SGHAT and CDR2 is FQDESV (reference sequence). The clonotype comes from a girl aged 5-17 years in good health and CMV-seropositive. Sequenced sample: PBMCs. The V gene is TRBV11-1, the J gene TRBJ2-7, with D perhaps matching TRBD2 (5 bases). CDR3 residues: CASSVYRGPYEQYF. DNA for the CDR3: TGTGCCAGCAGCGTGTACAGAGGGCCCTACGAGCAGTACTTC.